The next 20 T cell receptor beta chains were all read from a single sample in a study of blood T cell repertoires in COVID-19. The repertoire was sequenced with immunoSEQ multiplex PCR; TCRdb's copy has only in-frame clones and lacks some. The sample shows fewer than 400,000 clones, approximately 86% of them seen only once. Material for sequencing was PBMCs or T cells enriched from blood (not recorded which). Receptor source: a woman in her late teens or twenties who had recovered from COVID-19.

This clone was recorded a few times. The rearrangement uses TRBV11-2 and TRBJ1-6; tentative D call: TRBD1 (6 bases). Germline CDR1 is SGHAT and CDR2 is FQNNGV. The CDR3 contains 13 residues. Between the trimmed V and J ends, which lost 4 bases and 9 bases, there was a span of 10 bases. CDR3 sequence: CASSSYRVSPLHF. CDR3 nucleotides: TGTGCCAGCAGCTCTTACAGGGTTTCACCCCTCCACTTT.

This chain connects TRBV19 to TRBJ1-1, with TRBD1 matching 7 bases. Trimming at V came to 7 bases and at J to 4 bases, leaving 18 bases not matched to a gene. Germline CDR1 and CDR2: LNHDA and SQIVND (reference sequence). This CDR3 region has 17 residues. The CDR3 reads CASTIMTGLGGRTEAFF. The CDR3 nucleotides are TGTGCCAGTACCATCATGACAGGGTTGGGGGGACGCACTGAAGCTTTCTTT. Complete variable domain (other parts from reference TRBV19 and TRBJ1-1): DGGITQSPKYLFRKEGQNVTLSCEQNLNHDAMYWYRQDPGQGLRLIYYSQIVNDFQKGDIAEGYSVSREKKESFPLTVTSAQKNPTAFYLCASTIMTGLGGRTEAFFGQGTRLTVV.

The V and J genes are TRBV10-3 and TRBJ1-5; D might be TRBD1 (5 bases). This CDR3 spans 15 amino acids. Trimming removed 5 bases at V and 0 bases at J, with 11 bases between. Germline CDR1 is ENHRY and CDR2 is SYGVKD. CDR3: CAISSDRYSNQPQHF. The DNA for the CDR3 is TGTGCCATCAGTTCCGACAGATATAGCAATCAGCCCCAGCATTTT.

CDR3 DNA sequence: TGTGCCAGCAGCTTCCCCCGACAGGGTACAGATACGCAGTATTTT. It is translated as CASSFPRQGTDTQYF. This rearrangement joins TRBV7-8 to TRBJ2-3; 7 nucleotides align to TRBD1. CDR3 length: 15 residues. V was clipped by 3 bases and J by 3 bases; unmatched bases: 6. In germline, CDR1 is SGHVS, CDR2 FQNEAQ.

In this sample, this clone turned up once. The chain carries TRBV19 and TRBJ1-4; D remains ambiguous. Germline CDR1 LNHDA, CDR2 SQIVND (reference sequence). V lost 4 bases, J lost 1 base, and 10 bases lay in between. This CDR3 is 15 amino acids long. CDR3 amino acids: CASSKRRVTNEKLFF. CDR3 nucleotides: TGTGCCAGTAGTAAGCGGAGGGTAACTAATGAAAAACTGTTTTTT.

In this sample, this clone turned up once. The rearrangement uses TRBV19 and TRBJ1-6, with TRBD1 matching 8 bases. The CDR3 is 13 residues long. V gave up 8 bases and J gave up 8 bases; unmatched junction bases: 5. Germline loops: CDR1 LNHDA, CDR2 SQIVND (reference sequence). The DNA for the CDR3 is TGTGCCAGTCTCGGACAGGGCTATTCACCCCTCCACTTT. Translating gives CASLGQGYSPLHF.

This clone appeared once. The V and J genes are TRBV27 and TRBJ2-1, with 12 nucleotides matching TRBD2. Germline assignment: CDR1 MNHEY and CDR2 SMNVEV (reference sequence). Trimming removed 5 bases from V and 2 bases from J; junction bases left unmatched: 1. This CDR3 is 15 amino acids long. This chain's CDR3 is CASSPSGRAYNEQFF. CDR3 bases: TGTGCCAGCAGTCCTAGCGGGAGGGCCTACAATGAGCAGTTCTTC.

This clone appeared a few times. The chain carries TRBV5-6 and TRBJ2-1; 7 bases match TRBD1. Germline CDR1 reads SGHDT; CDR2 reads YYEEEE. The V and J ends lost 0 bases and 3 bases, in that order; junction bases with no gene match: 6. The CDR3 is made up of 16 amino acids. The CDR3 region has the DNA TGTGCCAGCAGCTTGGAAAAGGGGGCTGGCTACAATGAGCAGTTCTTC. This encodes CASSLEKGAGYNEQFF.

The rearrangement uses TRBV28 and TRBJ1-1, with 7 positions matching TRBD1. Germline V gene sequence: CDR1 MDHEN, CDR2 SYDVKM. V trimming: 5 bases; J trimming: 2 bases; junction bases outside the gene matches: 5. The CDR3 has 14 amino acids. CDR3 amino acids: CASSKQGINTEAFF. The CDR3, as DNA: TGTGCCAGCAGTAAACAGGGGATTAACACTGAAGCTTTCTTT.

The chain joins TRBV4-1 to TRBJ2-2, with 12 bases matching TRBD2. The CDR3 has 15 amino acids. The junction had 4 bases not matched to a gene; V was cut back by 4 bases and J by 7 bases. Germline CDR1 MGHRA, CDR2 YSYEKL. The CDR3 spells CASSPSGGVHGELFF. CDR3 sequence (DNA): TGCGCCAGCAGCCCTAGCGGGGGGGTCCACGGGGAGCTGTTTTTT.

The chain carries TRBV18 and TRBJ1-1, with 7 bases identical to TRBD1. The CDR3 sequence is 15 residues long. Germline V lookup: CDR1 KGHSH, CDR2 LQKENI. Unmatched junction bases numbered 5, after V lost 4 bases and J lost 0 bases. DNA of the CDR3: TGTGCCAGCTCACAAACGACAGGGATGAACACTGAAGCTTTCTTT. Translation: CASSQTTGMNTEAFF.

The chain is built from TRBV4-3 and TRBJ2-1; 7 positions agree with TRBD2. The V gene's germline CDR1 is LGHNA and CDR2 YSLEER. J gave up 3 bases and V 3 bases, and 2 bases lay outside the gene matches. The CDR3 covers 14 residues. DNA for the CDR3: TGCGCCAGCAGCCAGGGGGGGGGCTACAATGAGCAGTTCTTC. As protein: CASSQGGGYNEQFF.

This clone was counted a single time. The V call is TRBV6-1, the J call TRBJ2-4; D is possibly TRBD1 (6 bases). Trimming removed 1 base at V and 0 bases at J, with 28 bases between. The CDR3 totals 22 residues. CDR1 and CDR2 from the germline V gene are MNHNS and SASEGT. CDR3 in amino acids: CASSEEGDWGLSIMGAKNIQYF. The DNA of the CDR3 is TGTGCCAGCAGTGAAGAGGGGGATTGGGGGCTCAGTATTATGGGAGCCAAAAACATTCAGTACTTC.

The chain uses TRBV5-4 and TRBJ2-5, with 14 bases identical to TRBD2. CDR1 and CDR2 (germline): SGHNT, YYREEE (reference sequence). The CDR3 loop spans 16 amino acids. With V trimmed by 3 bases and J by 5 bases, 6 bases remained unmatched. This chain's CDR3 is CASSWGTSGSLETQYF. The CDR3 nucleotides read TGTGCCAGCAGCTGGGGGACTAGCGGGAGTCTGGAGACCCAGTACTTC. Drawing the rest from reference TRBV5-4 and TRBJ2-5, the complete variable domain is ETGVTQSPTHLIKTRGQQVTLRCSSQSGHNTVSWYQQALGQGPQFIFQYYREEENGRGNFPPRFSGLQFPNYSSELNVNALELDDSALYLCASSWGTSGSLETQYFGPGTRLLVL.

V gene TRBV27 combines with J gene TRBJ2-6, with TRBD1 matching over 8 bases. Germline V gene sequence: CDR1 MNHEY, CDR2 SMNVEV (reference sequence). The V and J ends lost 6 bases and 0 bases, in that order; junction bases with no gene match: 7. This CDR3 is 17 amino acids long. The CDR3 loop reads CASRPDREPSGANVLTF. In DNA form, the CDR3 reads TGTGCCAGCAGGCCGGACAGGGAACCCTCTGGGGCCAACGTCCTGACTTTC.

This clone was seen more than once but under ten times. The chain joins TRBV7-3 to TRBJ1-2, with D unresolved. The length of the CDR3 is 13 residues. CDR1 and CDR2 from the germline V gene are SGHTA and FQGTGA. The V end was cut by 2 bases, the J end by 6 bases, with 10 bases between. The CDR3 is CASSLEGGDGYTF. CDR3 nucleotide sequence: TGTGCCAGCAGCTTAGAGGGCGGCGATGGCTACACCTTC.

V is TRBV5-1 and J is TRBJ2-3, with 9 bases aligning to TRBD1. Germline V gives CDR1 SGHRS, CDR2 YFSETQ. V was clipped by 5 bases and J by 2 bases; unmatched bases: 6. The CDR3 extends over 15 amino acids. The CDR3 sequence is CASRGTGSYTDTQYF. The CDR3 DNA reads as TGCGCCAGCAGGGGGACAGGGAGTTACACAGATACGCAGTATTTT. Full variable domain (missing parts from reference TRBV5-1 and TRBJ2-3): KAGVTQTPRYLIKTRGQQVTLSCSPISGHRSVSWYQQTPGQGLQFLFEYFSETQRNKGNFPGRFSGRQFSNSRSEMNVSTLELGDSALYLCASRGTGSYTDTQYFGPGTRLTVL.

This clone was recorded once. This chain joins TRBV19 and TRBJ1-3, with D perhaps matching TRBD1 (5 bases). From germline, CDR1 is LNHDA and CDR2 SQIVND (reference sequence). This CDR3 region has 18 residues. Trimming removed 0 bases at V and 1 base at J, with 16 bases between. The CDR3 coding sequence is TGTGCCAGTAGTATAGAGGCCGCCGGGGGAGGATCTGGAAACACCATATATTTT. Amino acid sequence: CASSIEAAGGGSGNTIYF. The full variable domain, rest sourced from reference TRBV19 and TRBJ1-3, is DGGITQSPKYLFRKEGQNVTLSCEQNLNHDAMYWYRQDPGQGLRLIYYSQIVNDFQKGDIAEGYSVSREKKESFPLTVTSAQKNPTAFYLCASSIEAAGGGSGNTIYFGEGSWLTVV.

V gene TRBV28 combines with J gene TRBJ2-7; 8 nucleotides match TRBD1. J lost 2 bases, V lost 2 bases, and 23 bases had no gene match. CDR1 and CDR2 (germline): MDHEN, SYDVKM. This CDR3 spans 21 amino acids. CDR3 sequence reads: CASSLLVSFNPRDRSTYEQYF. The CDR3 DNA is TGTGCCAGCAGTTTACTCGTCTCTTTTAATCCCCGGGACAGGTCAACCTACGAGCAGTACTTC.

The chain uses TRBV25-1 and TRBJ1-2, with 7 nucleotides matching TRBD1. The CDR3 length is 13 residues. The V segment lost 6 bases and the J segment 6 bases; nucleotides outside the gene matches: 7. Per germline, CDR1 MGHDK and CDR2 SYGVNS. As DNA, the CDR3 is TGTGCCAGCAGGTTCAATCAGGGGGATGGCTACACCTTC. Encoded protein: CASRFNQGDGYTF.